This entry concerns a single TCR beta chain. This clone was found many times. Its specific antigen is unknown. The CDR3 end lies 3 residues beyond the end of the read and is filled in from the germline J gene. Standard criteria were used to diagnose CVID, namely serum IgG, IgA and/or IgM reduced below the normal range together with specific antibody deficiency. There were around 46 subjects in the CVID group (about 15 female and 30 or so male), ranging in age from roughly 8 to 65 years, with a mean age of 40. Most of the CVID patients and most of the healthy controls were of Caucasian heritage. At the time of study participation, every CVID subject had been on replacement immunoglobulin therapy for one year or longer. When blood was collected, none of the CVID subjects were ill or on immunomodulatory or immunosuppressive medication. From each donor, about 4.5 to 9 ml of heparinized peripheral whole blood was collected. Genomic DNA from adults with common variable immune deficiency (CVID) and from healthy adult controls was the source for sequencing TCRbeta CDR3 repertoires. Diluted blood was subjected to density centrifugation over Hypaque 1077 or Ficoll-Paque for isolation of peripheral blood mononuclear cells. Genomic DNA was obtained from unsorted mononuclear cells through either Qiagen column purification or a centrifugation-based method.

These data originate in a study of T cell clonality in common variable immunodeficiency (dated by TCRdb to about 2015). V gives up 5 bases and J gives up 7 bases, and the segment between their germline ends measures 8 bases. The germline V gene gives CDR1 as SGHTA and CDR2 as FQGNSA. Measured from the cysteine to the phenylalanine, the CDR3 is 11 residues long. Only the CDR3 bases that were read are kept: 24 of them, in frame from base 1. Findings and caveats that apply to the study as a whole: Patient heterogeneity within the CVID cohort put limits on correlating repertoire features with clinical complications. Even though DNA input was equal, the average per sample came to about 81,820 unique sequences for controls compared with some 29,000 for CVID samples. TCRbeta clonality was higher in CVID subjects than in healthy controls (t-test p = 0.018), and the increase was most characteristic of about a third of subjects. CVID subjects shared fewer TCRbeta clones with each other than healthy controls did (p < 0.0001). The authors noted that sequencing repertoires of T cell subpopulations would be needed to clarify what caused the increased clonality in CVID. CVID TCRbeta sequences reportedly showed fewer deletions and N-nucleotide insertions and lacked highly modified clones with 13 or more V deletions.

Equivalent amounts of genomic DNA from CVID and control samples were used as sequencing input. For every sample, a 60 bp segment covering the rearranged TCRbeta CDR3 region was amplified and then sequenced. The immunoSEQ assay, a bias-corrected multiplex PCR with high-throughput sequencing, was employed for TCRbeta amplification. The paper's data handling went like this. Every unique nucleotide sequence was considered a clone and was annotated with V, D and J genes, copy number and frequency. Sequences were labeled productive if in frame, and non-productive if out of frame or containing stop codons. As previously described, clonality was computed from Shannon's entropy. The predicted amino acid sequences of productive clones were used to derive the mean CDR3 Kyte-Doolittle hydropathy. The R hclust function was used to hierarchically cluster scaled V gene usage with Manhattan distance and complete linkage. To assess clone sharing by CDR3 amino acid sequence, 12 repertoires per group were resampled over 100 rounds. The repertoires were searched for 60 to 70 published EBV-specific TCRbeta sequences and a few hundred published CMV-specific TCRbeta sequences. Analysis left out two CVID samples that produced under 10,000 sequences, so about 41 CVID repertoires remained. TCRdb re-hosts the immuneACCESS table, in-frame sequences only. Its copies lack some clones; in the studies checked, an unresolved V gene accounts for under half of them, and the cause for the rest is not known. The V and J calls and clone size come from that table; D and trimming were worked out from the DNA. The table gives 30,000 to 40,000 clones for this sample, with none occurring only once. 6.7% of the sample is held by the ten biggest clonotypes.

This TCR derives from a human donor with common variable immunodeficiency. Input material: peripheral blood mononuclear cells. The sequence is built from TRBV7-2 and TRBJ1-1, and perhaps TRBD1 as D gene, on 5 matching bases. Partial CDR3 DNA: TGTGCCAGCAGCCACAGGATTGAA. This gives the protein CASSHRIE. The entire CDR3 sequence reads CASSHRIEAFF.